This T cell receptor beta chain was profiled in a study of blood T cell repertoires in COVID-19. The overall study: The samples span acute and convalescent COVID-19 from the United States, Italy and Spain. T cells, B-cell-depleted T cells, or PBMCs supplied cDNA or gDNA.

Original data processing: Nucleated cell number was recorded as an estimate derived from reference gene primer amplification. Libraries were prepared by immunoSEQ multiplex PCR; TCRdb keeps only in-frame clonotypes and omits some of them. V and J calls plus clone size are reproduced from that table; the DNA served to infer D and trimming. This table holds around 93,000 clones, approximately 80% found once. CDR3 length equals 11 residues. The germline V and J ends were trimmed by 6 bases and 4 bases, with 4 bases remaining between them. CDR1 is MGHDK and CDR2 is SYGVNS in the germline V gene. The rearrangement joins TRBV25-1 to TRBJ1-3; D is undetermined. The sample comprised peripheral blood. The clonotype was recovered from a man in his 60s with acute or convalescent COVID-19. The CDR3 DNA reads TGTGCCAGCAGACAGGGAAACACCATATATTTT. Protein sequence: CASRQGNTIYF.